This T cell receptor (beta chain) was captured in a study of blood T cell repertoires in COVID-19. Study background: Sites in the United States, Italy and Spain provided acute and convalescent COVID-19 samples. PBMCs, B-cell-depleted T cells, or T cells provided the cDNA or gDNA that made up the material.

As handled by the study authors: Reference gene primer amplification yielded estimated nucleated cell counts. Some clones are missing from TCRdb's copy, which holds only in-frame ones; the method was immunoSEQ multiplex PCR. V and J calls plus clone size are reproduced from that table; the DNA served to infer D and trimming. In the table there are over 250,000 clones, about 81% of which are singletons. The CDR3 runs to 14 residues. The germline V gene encodes CDR1 GTSNPN and CDR2 SVGIG (reference sequence). V was trimmed by 3 bases and J by 0 bases, leaving 11 bases between them. One Seattle source followed patients from active infection through their disease course.

V usage is TRBV30 and J usage is TRBJ2-5; D might be TRBD1 (6 bases). Sequenced material: peripheral blood. The sequence was collected from a human donor with COVID-19, enrolled during active disease. The donor label of this sample is uncertain. CDR3: CAWSLDRYQETQYF. The CDR3 nucleotides are TGTGCCTGGAGCCTAGACAGGTACCAAGAGACCCAGTACTTC. Combining the CDR3 with reference TRBV30 and TRBJ2-5 gives the whole variable domain SQTIHQWPATLVQPVGSPLSLECTVEGTSNPNLYWYRQAAGRGLQLLFYSVGIGQISSEVPQNLSASRPQDRQFILSSKKLLLSDSGFYLCAWSLDRYQETQYFGPGTRLLVL.